The entry below gives a single T cell receptor (beta chain) sequence along with its context. Original processing notes: Estimated nucleated cell counts came from reference gene primer amplification. The table came from immunoSEQ multiplex PCR; TCRdb's copy has only in-frame clones and leaves some out. V and J calls and clone size are given by that table; D and trimming were obtained from the DNA. This table has 150,000 or so clones, nearly 70% appearing once. The germline V and J ends were trimmed by 3 bases and 8 bases, with 13 bases remaining between them. The germline CDR1 and CDR2 sequences are DFQATT and SNEGSKA (reference sequence). There are 12 residues in the CDR3. This sample is drawn from a study of blood T cell repertoires in COVID-19. Looking at the study overall: Some COVID-19 samples were acute and others convalescent; all came from the United States, Italy and Spain. PBMCs, B-cell-depleted T cells, or T cells provided the cDNA or gDNA that made up the material.

Sequencing used peripheral blood. The chain joins TRBV20-1 to TRBJ1-1, with D perhaps matching TRBD1 (5 bases). The sequence came from an older woman with acute or convalescent COVID-19. The CDR3 region has the DNA TGCAGTGCTAGTGCTGGGGGGAGGGAAGCTTTCTTT. It encodes CSASAGGREAFF.